This TCR beta chain was captured in a study of blood T cell repertoires in COVID-19. Study-wide context: The United States, Italy and Spain were the sources of the acute and convalescent COVID-19 samples.

In the authors' workflow: Reference gene primer amplification yielded estimated nucleated cell counts. Profiled with immunoSEQ multiplex PCR; TCRdb holds only in-frame clones, not every one. D and trimming come from the DNA, and the V and J calls and clone size come from that table. There are tens of thousands of clones in the sample; 82% occur only once, and 11% to 15% lies in the top ten. This TCR was sampled from a human donor with acute or convalescent COVID-19. The donor label of this sample is uncertain. The sequenced sample consisted of peripheral blood.

The CDR3 reads CASSWLTGSSYNEQFF. The CDR3 DNA reads TGTGCCAGCAGTTGGCTCACAGGGAGCTCCTACAATGAGCAGTTCTTC. V usage is TRBV28 and J usage is TRBJ2-1; tentatively, D is TRBD1 (6 bases). This CDR3 contains 16 residues. Germline V gene sequence: CDR1 MDHEN, CDR2 SYDVKM. V gave up 4 bases and J gave up 0 bases, with 13 bases separating them.